The 32 T cell receptor beta chains below all came from one sample that was sequenced in a study of blood T cell repertoires in COVID-19. Sequenced by immunoSEQ multiplex PCR; TCRdb stores in-frame clones only, minus some. Among 250,000 to 350,000 clones listed, approximately 86% were seen once. Sequenced input: peripheral blood. These receptors came from a woman aged 45 to 65 who had recovered from COVID-19.

V and J are TRBV28 and TRBJ2-3; 8 bases match TRBD2. From germline, CDR1 is MDHEN and CDR2 SYDVKM. CDR3 length: 18 amino acids. V was clipped by 5 bases and J by 1 base; unmatched bases: 14. In DNA, the CDR3 is TGTGCCAGCAGTACTAGCGGTCTTATCCGCTCCGGCACAGATACGCAGTATTTT. Protein product: CASSTSGLIRSGTDTQYF.

DNA of the CDR3: TGTGCCTGGAGCCGATCTAGGGGATCCCAAGAGACCCAGTACTTC. It is translated as CAWSRSRGSQETQYF. The chain carries TRBV30 and TRBJ2-5, with D possibly matching TRBD1 (5 bases). The V gene's germline CDR1 is GTSNPN and CDR2 SVGIG (reference sequence). This CDR3 has 15 amino acids. Trimming removed 3 bases at V and 1 base at J, with 15 bases between.

The V and J genes are TRBV25-1 and TRBJ2-7, with D perhaps TRBD2 (6 bases). The CDR3 is 14 residues long. Germline V lookup: CDR1 MGHDK, CDR2 SYGVNS. V dropped 6 bases and J dropped 6 bases, with 18 bases sitting between them. CDR3 region: CASSFSTLGGEQYF. CDR3 sequence (DNA): TGTGCCAGCAGCTTCTCAACGCTCGGGGGCGAGCAGTACTTC.

This rearrangement joins TRBV6-6 to TRBJ1-6, with TRBD1 matching over 7 bases. The germline V gene encodes CDR1 MNHNY and CDR2 SVGAGI (reference sequence). CDR3 length equals 15 residues. With 5 bases clipped from V and 6 bases from J, the junction kept 7 bases outside the gene matches. CDR3 nucleotides: TGTGCCAGCAGTATCCGACAGGGTTCTAATTCACCCCTCCACTTT. The encoded protein is CASSIRQGSNSPLHF.

The genes are TRBV5-1 and TRBJ2-5, with TRBD2 matching 7 bases. The germline V gene encodes CDR1 SGHRS and CDR2 YFSETQ. J gave up 5 bases and V 4 bases, and 8 bases lay outside the gene matches. The CDR3 runs to 14 residues. The CDR3 region is CASSGGAGTETQYF. The CDR3 DNA reads TGCGCCAGCAGCGGGGGAGCGGGGACGGAGACCCAGTACTTC.

This clone has a single count. This specimen includes other DNA sequences encoding the same CDR3. The rearrangement uses TRBV30 and TRBJ1-5; TRBD1 agrees at 7 bases. The CDR3 runs 13 residues. Trimming cost V 3 bases and J 4 bases; bases outside gene matches: 3. Germline lookup yields CDR1 GTSNPN and CDR2 SVGIG (reference sequence). CDR3 protein: CAWRGTDNQPQHF. The CDR3 DNA sequence: TGTGCCTGGAGAGGGACAGATAATCAGCCCCAGCATTTT.

The rearrangement links TRBV3-1 (or the pseudogene TRBV3-2) to TRBJ1-4; D is perhaps TRBD1 (5 bases). The CDR3 totals 18 residues. V lost 1 base to trimming and J lost 4 bases, with 19 bases between them. CDR1 LGHDT and CDR2 YNNKEL come from the germline V gene (reference sequence). CDR3 protein: CASSQASNPRTFNEKLFF. CDR3 nucleotides: TGTGCCAGCAGCCAAGCCTCCAATCCGCGGACATTTAATGAAAAACTGTTTTTT.

The chain is built from TRBV28 and TRBJ1-5; D remains unclear. V lost 5 bases to trimming and J lost 5 bases, with 13 bases between them. This CDR3 has 14 amino acids. CDR1 is MDHEN, CDR2 SYDVKM, per germline. The DNA for the CDR3 is TGTGCCAGCAGTCTCACCGTAACTTATCAGCCCCAGCATTTT. Its protein is CASSLTVTYQPQHF. Complete variable domain (other parts from reference TRBV28 and TRBJ1-5): DVKVTQSSRYLVKRTGEKVFLECVQDMDHENMFWYRQDPGLGLRLIYFSYDVKMKEKGDIPEGYSVSREKKERFSLILESASTNQTSMYLCASSLTVTYQPQHFGDGTRLSIL.

This clone has just one count. This chain connects TRBV7-3 to TRBJ1-1; D is uncertain. The CDR3 sequence is 13 residues long. Deletions cut 4 bases from V and 0 bases from J, with 6 bases between. In germline, CDR1 is SGHTA, CDR2 FQGTGA. The chain's CDR3 is CASSSFMNTEAFF. DNA of the CDR3: TGTGCCAGCAGCTCCTTTATGAACACTGAAGCTTTCTTT.

CDR3 DNA: TGTGCCTGGAGTGCGGACAGGGTGGGGGACAGCAATCAGCCCCAGCATTTT. Translating gives CAWSADRVGDSNQPQHF. The chain uses TRBV30 and TRBJ1-5; the match to TRBD1 covers 8 bases. This CDR3 is built from 17 residues. Germline loops: CDR1 GTSNPN, CDR2 SVGIG (reference sequence). The V and J ends lost 1 base and 1 base, in that order; junction bases with no gene match: 9.

The genes are TRBV12-5 and TRBJ1-1, with 8 positions matching TRBD1. The CDR3 consists of 14 residues. With V trimmed by 1 base and J by 6 bases, 4 bases remained unmatched. Germline assignment: CDR1 LGHNT and CDR2 FRNRAP. The CDR3: CASGLGDRGAEAFF. CDR3 bases: TGTGCTAGTGGTTTGGGCGACAGGGGCGCTGAAGCTTTCTTT.

The CDR3 loop is CASSSQGGGATTGELFF. The CDR3 coding sequence is TGCGCCAGCAGCAGCCAAGGCGGGGGGGCCACTACCGGGGAGCTGTTTTTT. The chain joins TRBV5-1 to TRBJ2-2; TRBD2 matches at 9 bases. The germline V gene encodes CDR1 SGHRS and CDR2 YFSETQ. J lost 5 bases, V lost 4 bases, and 12 bases had no gene match. The CDR3 totals 17 residues.

The gene calls are TRBV12-3 or TRBV12-4 and TRBJ1-4; TRBD1 matches at 8 bases. Losses at the gene ends were 6 bases for V and 8 bases for J; bases not matched to a gene: 5. This CDR3 has 13 amino acids. The CDR3 region is CASRRGQGEKLFF. CDR3 DNA: TGTGCCAGCAGGCGCGGACAGGGAGAAAAACTGTTTTTT.

The rearrangement joins TRBV7-3 to TRBJ2-1, with TRBD2 identical over 8 bases. The germline CDR1 and CDR2 sequences are SGHTA and FQGTGA. The CDR3 totals 15 residues. Trimming at V came to 0 bases and at J to 4 bases, leaving 2 bases not matched to a gene. The CDR3 loop reads CASSLTSGGYNEQFF. Here the CDR3 DNA reads TGTGCCAGCAGCTTAACCAGCGGGGGTTACAATGAGCAGTTCTTC.

The CDR3 DNA reads as TGTGCCAGCAGCCCTAGCAAGACGGGGGGGTACAATGAGCAGTTCTTC. It specifies CASSPSKTGGYNEQFF. This chain uses TRBV3-1 (or the pseudogene TRBV3-2) with TRBJ2-1, with 8 bases lining up with TRBD2. Germline V gene sequence: CDR1 LGHDT, CDR2 YNNKEL (reference sequence). V gave up 4 bases and J gave up 4 bases; unmatched junction bases: 9. The CDR3 has 16 residues.

This clone was picked up one time. The V call is TRBV3-1 (or the pseudogene TRBV3-2), the J call TRBJ1-1, with D uncertain. Germline values: CDR1 LGHDT, CDR2 YNNKEL (reference sequence). The length of the CDR3 is 14 residues. V was trimmed by 4 bases and J by 10 bases, leaving 19 bases between them. CDR3 DNA sequence: TGTGCCAGCAGCCTATCCGCCGGGGTTGGTCCAGCTTTCTTT. Protein product: CASSLSAGVGPAFF.

The chain combines TRBV29-1 with TRBJ1-1; 10 nucleotides align to TRBD1. Trimming cost V 5 bases and J 2 bases; bases outside gene matches: 5. The length of the CDR3 is 14 residues. In germline, CDR1 is SQVTM, CDR2 ANQGSEA. In DNA form, the CDR3 reads TGCAGCGTTCGAAGGACAGGGGGAAACACTGAAGCTTTCTTT. This translates into CSVRRTGGNTEAFF.

This clone was counted only a few times. The V and J genes are TRBV12-3 or TRBV12-4 and TRBJ2-3; D remains ambiguous. The CDR3 is 13 residues long. Trimming stripped 3 bases from V and 0 bases from J, with 4 bases between. The CDR3 sequence: CASSFGSTDTQYF. Written as DNA, the CDR3 is TGTGCCAGCAGTTTTGGCAGCACAGATACGCAGTATTTT.

The CDR3 DNA is TGTGCCAGTAGTATCCGAGCGGGAGACGCAGATACGCAGTATTTT. This encodes CASSIRAGDADTQYF. The J gene is TRBJ2-3, the V gene TRBV19; 8 nucleotides align to TRBD2. Germline V gene data show CDR1 as LNHDA and CDR2 as SQIVND (reference sequence). V lost 3 bases and J lost 4; bases outside the gene matches: 6. The CDR3 runs 15 residues.

The gene calls are TRBV11-2 and TRBJ1-2; D possibly corresponds to TRBD1 (5 bases). The CDR3 sequence is 12 residues long. The germline V gene encodes CDR1 SGHAT and CDR2 FQNNGV. Deletions cut 2 bases from V and 6 bases from J, with 7 bases between. CDR3 amino acids: CASSLQGDGYTF. The CDR3 region has the DNA TGTGCCAGCAGCTTACAAGGGGATGGCTACACCTTC.

The chain links TRBV6-2 or TRBV6-3 to TRBJ2-2, with 7 bases identical to TRBD1. With 2 bases clipped from V and 1 base from J, the junction kept 7 bases outside the gene matches. Germline CDR1 MNHEY, CDR2 SVGEGT. CDR3 length equals 17 residues. CDR3 protein: CASSYELGQMNTGELFF. Here the CDR3 DNA reads TGTGCCAGCAGTTACGAGTTGGGACAGATGAACACCGGGGAGCTGTTTTTT.

The chain employs TRBV4-1 and TRBJ2-1; D is possibly TRBD2 (7 bases). The CDR3 is made up of 17 amino acids. Trimming pared 0 bases from V and 0 bases from J, leaving 12 bases between. CDR1 is MGHRA, CDR2 YSYEKL, per germline. In DNA, the CDR3 is TGCGCCAGCAGCCAAGAGCTGGCGGGGGCCTCCTACAATGAGCAGTTCTTC. Its protein product is CASSQELAGASYNEQFF.

The V call is TRBV6-2 or TRBV6-3, the J call TRBJ2-7; the match to TRBD1 covers 7 bases. The CDR3 has 15 residues. Germline V gene data show CDR1 as MNHEY and CDR2 as SVGEGT. With V trimmed by 6 bases and J by 2 bases, 10 bases remained unmatched. The CDR3 DNA sequence: TGTGCCAGCAGCAAATCCGGGACAGAGACCTACGAGCAGTACTTC. It is translated as CASSKSGTETYEQYF.

The chain is built from TRBV6-6 and TRBJ1-2, with 12 positions matching TRBD1. V gave up 5 bases and J gave up 4 bases; unmatched junction bases: 5. The CDR3 consists of 15 residues. Germline V lookup: CDR1 MNHNY, CDR2 SVGAGI (reference sequence). Here the CDR3 DNA reads TGTGCCAGCAGTCCGGGGACAGGGGGCAGCTATGGCTACACCTTC. The encoded protein is CASSPGTGGSYGYTF.

The V gene is TRBV5-1, the J gene TRBJ1-3, with a tentative D call TRBD1 (6 bases). The germline V and J ends were trimmed by 4 bases and 3 bases, with 17 bases remaining between them. The CDR3 spans 16 residues. Germline CDR1 SGHRS, CDR2 YFSETQ. The CDR3 sequence is CASSTAQGTIGNTIYF. The CDR3 DNA is TGCGCCAGCAGCACGGCACAGGGAACTATTGGAAACACCATATATTTT. Full variable domain (outside the CDR3, taken from reference TRBV5-1 and TRBJ1-3): KAGVTQTPRYLIKTRGQQVTLSCSPISGHRSVSWYQQTPGQGLQFLFEYFSETQRNKGNFPGRFSGRQFSNSRSEMNVSTLELGDSALYLCASSTAQGTIGNTIYFGEGSWLTVV.

This sequence joins TRBV3-1 (or the pseudogene TRBV3-2) and TRBJ2-5, with TRBD1 identical over 8 bases. V lost 2 bases and J lost 2; bases outside the gene matches: 7. CDR3 length: 16 residues. Germline assignment: CDR1 LGHDT and CDR2 YNNKEL (reference sequence). As DNA, the CDR3 is TGTGCCAGCAGCCAAACAGGGGGACCAACTCAAGAGACCCAGTACTTC. Amino acid sequence: CASSQTGGPTQETQYF.

The CDR3 nucleotides read TGTGCCAGAAGCGAGCGGGGCCGAACCTACGAGCAGTACTTC. Protein sequence: CARSERGRTYEQYF. The V call is TRBV5-3, the J call TRBJ2-7; the match to TRBD2 covers 7 bases. TRBV5-3 is an ORF; its function is uncertain. The CDR3 consists of 14 residues. Germline trimming cut 4 bases from V and 2 bases from J; bases unmatched to any gene: 6.

The rearrangement uses TRBV3-1 (or the pseudogene TRBV3-2) and TRBJ2-7, with 9 bases aligning to TRBD2. The V segment lost 1 base and the J segment 3 bases; nucleotides outside the gene matches: 10. The germline V gene encodes CDR1 LGHDT and CDR2 YNNKEL (reference sequence). This CDR3 spans 17 amino acids. The CDR3: CASSQGSAGGLGYEQYF. The CDR3 region has the DNA TGTGCCAGCAGCCAAGGTTCGGCGGGAGGGTTAGGCTACGAGCAGTACTTC.

This rearrangement joins TRBV4-2 to TRBJ2-7; D is perhaps TRBD2 (6 bases). Per germline, CDR1 LGHNA and CDR2 YNFKEQ. Deletions cut 0 bases from V and 6 bases from J, with 18 bases between. The CDR3 sequence is 16 residues long. The CDR3 sequence: CASSQDIAVDPTEQYF. CDR3 in DNA: TGTGCCAGCAGCCAAGATATAGCGGTAGATCCCACCGAGCAGTACTTC.

The chain employs TRBV5-4 and TRBJ2-1; 9 bases fit TRBD1. Germline-derived CDR1 and CDR2 are SGHNT and YYREEE (reference sequence). The CDR3 length is 13 residues. V gave up 5 bases and J gave up 7 bases; unmatched junction bases: 4. The CDR3 nucleotides are TGTGCCAGCAGGCCCGGGACAGGGAATGAGCAGTTCTTC. Its translation: CASRPGTGNEQFF.

This chain uses TRBV19 with TRBJ1-5; TRBD1 matches 10 bases. The CDR3 contains 16 residues. Trimming took 3 bases from V and 5 from J; bases not matched to a gene: 7. The germline CDR1 and CDR2 sequences are LNHDA and SQIVND (reference sequence). CDR3 bases: TGTGCCAGTAGTATTCCGGGACAGGGGAAGGATCAGCCCCAGCATTTT. Encoded protein: CASSIPGQGKDQPQHF.

This sequence joins TRBV3-1 (or the pseudogene TRBV3-2) and TRBJ2-3; 16 bases are shared with TRBD2. The CDR3 sequence is 19 residues long. V lost 4 bases to trimming and J lost 4 bases; unmatched junction nucleotides: 11. In germline, CDR1 is LGHDT, CDR2 YNNKEL (reference sequence). DNA of the CDR3: TGTGCCAGCAGCCCGGGACTAGCGGGAGGGCCCCGCGGAGCAGATACGCAGTATTTT. It translates to CASSPGLAGGPRGADTQYF.